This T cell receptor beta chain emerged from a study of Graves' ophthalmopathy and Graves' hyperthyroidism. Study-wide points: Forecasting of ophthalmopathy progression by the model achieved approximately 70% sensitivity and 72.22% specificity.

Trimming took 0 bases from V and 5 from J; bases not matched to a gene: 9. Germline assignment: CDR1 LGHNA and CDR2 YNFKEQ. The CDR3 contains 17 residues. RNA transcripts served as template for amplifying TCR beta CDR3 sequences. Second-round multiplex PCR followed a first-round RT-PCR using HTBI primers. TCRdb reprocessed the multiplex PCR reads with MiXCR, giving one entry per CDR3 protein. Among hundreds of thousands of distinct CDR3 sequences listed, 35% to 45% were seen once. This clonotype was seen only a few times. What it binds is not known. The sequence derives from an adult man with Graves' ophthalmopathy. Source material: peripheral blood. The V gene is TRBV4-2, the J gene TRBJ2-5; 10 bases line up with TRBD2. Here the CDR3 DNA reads TGTGCCAGCAGCCAAGATCGGAGCGGGAGGGCCGGGGAGACCCAGTACTTC. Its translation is CASSQDRSGRAGETQYF.